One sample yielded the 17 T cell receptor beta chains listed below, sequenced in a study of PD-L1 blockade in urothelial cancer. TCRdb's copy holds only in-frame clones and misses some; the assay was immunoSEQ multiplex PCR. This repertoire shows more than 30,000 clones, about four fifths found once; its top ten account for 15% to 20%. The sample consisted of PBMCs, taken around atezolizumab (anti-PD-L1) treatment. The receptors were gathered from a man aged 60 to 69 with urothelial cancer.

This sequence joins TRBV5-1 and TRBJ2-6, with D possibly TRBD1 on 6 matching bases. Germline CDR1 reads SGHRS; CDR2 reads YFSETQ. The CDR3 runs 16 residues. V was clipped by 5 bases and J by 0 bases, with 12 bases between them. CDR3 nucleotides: TGCGCCAGCAGGACAGGTACTTACTCTGGGGCCAACGTCCTGACTTTC. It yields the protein CASRTGTYSGANVLTF.

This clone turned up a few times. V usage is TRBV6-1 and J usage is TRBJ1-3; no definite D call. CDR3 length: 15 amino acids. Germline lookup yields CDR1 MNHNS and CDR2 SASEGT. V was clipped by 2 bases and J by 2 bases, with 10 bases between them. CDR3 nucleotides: TGTGCCAGCAGTGAACAGGTCAACGCTGGAAACACCATATATTTT. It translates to CASSEQVNAGNTIYF.

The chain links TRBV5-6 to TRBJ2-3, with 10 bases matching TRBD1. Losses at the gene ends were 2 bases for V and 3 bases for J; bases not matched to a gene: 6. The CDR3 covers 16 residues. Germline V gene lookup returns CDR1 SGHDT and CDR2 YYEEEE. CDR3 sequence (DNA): TGTGCCAGCAGCTTACCGGGACAGGGGAGAACAGATACGCAGTATTTT. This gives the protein CASSLPGQGRTDTQYF. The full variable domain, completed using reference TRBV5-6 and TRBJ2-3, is DAGVTQSPTHLIKTRGQQVTLRCSPKSGHDTVSWYQQALGQGPQFIFQYYEEEERQRGNFPDRFSGHQFPNYSSELNVNALLLGDSALYLCASSLPGQGRTDTQYFGPGTRLTVL.

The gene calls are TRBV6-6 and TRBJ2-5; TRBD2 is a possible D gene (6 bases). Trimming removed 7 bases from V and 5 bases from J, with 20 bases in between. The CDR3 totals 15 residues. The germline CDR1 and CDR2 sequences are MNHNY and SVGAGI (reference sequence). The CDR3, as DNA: TGTGCCAGCACCCCACGTGGGGCGGGGTCTGAGACCCAGTACTTC. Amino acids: CASTPRGAGSETQYF.

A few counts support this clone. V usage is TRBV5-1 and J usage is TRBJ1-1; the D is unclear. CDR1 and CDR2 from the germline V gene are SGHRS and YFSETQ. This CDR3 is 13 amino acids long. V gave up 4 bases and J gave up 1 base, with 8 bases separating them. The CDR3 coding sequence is TGCGCCAGCAGCCTGGACTGGAACACTGAAGCTTTCTTT. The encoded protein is CASSLDWNTEAFF.

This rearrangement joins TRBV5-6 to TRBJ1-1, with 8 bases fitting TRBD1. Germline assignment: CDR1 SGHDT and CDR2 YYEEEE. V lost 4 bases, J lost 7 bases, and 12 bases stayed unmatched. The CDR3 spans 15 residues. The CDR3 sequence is CASSPGQGKYGEAFF. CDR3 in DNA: TGTGCCAGCAGCCCCGGACAGGGTAAATACGGTGAAGCTTTCTTT. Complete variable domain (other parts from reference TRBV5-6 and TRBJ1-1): DAGVTQSPTHLIKTRGQQVTLRCSPKSGHDTVSWYQQALGQGPQFIFQYYEEEERQRGNFPDRFSGHQFPNYSSELNVNALLLGDSALYLCASSPGQGKYGEAFFGQGTRLTVV.

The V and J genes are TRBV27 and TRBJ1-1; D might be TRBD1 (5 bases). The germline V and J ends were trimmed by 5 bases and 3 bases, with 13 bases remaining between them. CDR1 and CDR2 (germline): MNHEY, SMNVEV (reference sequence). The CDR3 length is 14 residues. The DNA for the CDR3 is TGTGCCAGCAGTATCTCAGGGATCCACACTGAAGCTTTCTTT. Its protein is CASSISGIHTEAFF.

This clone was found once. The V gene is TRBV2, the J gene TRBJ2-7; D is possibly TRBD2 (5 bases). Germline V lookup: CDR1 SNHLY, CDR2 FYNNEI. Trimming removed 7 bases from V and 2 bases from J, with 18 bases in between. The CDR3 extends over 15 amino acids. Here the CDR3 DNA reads TGTGCCAGCACCCCTCTCTTGGGGAGCACCTACGAGCAGTACTTC. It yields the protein CASTPLLGSTYEQYF.

CDR3 in amino acids: CASSFQGGTGELFF. CDR3 sequence (DNA): TGCGCCAGCAGCTTTCAGGGTGGCACCGGGGAGCTGTTTTTT. This chain joins TRBV5-1 and TRBJ2-2, with D possibly being TRBD1 (5 bases). V dropped 2 bases and J dropped 4 bases, with 9 bases sitting between them. There are 14 residues in the CDR3. Germline V lookup: CDR1 SGHRS, CDR2 YFSETQ.

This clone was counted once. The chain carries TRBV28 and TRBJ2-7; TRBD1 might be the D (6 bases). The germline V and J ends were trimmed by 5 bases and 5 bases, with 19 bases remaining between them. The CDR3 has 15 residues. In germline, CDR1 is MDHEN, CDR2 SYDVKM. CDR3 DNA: TGTGCCAGCAGTCGCCGGGCAGGGGTATTGAACGAGCAGTACTTC. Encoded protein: CASSRRAGVLNEQYF.

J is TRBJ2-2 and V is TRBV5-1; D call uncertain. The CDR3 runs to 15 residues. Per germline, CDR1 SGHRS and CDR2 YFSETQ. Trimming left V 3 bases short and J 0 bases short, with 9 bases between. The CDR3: CASSSSAANTGELFF. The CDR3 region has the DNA TGCGCCAGCAGCTCCAGCGCGGCGAACACCGGGGAGCTGTTTTTT.

The CDR3 sequence is CASSGRGHGELFF. For the CDR3, the DNA is TGTGCCAGCAGCGGCAGGGGGCACGGGGAGCTGTTTTTT. The chain employs TRBV9 and TRBJ2-2; 8 nucleotides align to TRBD1. V shed 3 bases, J shed 7 bases, and the junction held 2 bases outside the gene matches. This CDR3 comprises 13 residues. From germline, CDR1 is SGDLS and CDR2 YYNGEE. Combining the CDR3 with reference TRBV9 and TRBJ2-2 gives the whole variable domain DSGVTQTPKHLITATGQRVTLRCSPRSGDLSVYWYQQSLDQGLQFLIQYYNGEERAKGNILERFSAQQFPDLHSELNLSSLELGDSALYFCASSGRGHGELFFGEGSRLTVL.

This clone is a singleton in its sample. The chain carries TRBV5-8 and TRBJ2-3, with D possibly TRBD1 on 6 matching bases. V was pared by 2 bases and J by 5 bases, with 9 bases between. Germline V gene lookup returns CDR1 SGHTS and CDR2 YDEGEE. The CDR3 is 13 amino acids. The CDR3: CASSLQGRDTQYF. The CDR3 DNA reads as TGTGCCAGCAGCTTACAGGGTCGAGATACGCAGTATTTT. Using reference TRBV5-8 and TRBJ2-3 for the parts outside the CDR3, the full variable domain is EAGVTQSPTHLIKTRGQQATLRCSPISGHTSVYWYQQALGLGLQFLLWYDEGEERNRGNFPPRFSGRQFPNYSSELNVNALELEDSALYLCASSLQGRDTQYFGPGTRLTVL.

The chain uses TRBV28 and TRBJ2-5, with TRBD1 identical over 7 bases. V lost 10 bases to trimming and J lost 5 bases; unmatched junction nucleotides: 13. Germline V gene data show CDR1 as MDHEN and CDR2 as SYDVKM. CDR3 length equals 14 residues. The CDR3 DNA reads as TGTGCCACCAATGACAGGGTCCTCAGGGAGACCCAGTACTTC. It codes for CATNDRVLRETQYF.

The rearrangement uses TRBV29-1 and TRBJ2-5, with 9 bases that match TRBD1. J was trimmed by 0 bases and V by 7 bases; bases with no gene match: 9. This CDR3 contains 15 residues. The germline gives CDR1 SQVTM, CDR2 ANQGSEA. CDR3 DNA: TGCAGCGCCGTACCCGGGACAGGGAACCAAGAGACCCAGTACTTC. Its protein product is CSAVPGTGNQETQYF. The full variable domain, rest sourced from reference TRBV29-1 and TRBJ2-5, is SAVISQKPSRDICQRGTSLTIQCQVDSQVTMMFWYRQQPGQSLTLIATANQGSEATYESGFVIDKFPISRPNLTFSTLTVSNMSPEDSSIYLCSAVPGTGNQETQYFGPGTRLLVL.

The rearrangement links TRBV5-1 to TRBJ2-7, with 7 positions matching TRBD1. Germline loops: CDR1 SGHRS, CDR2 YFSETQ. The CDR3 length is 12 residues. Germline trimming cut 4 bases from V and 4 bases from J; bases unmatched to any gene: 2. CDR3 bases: TGCGCCAGCAGCATGGACAGGTACGAGCAGTACTTC. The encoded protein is CASSMDRYEQYF.

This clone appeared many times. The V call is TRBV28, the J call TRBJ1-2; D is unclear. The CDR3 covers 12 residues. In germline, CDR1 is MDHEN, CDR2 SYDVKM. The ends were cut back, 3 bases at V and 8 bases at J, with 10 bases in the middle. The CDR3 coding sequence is TGTGCCAGCAGTTTGCGGGGAAACGGCTACACCTTC. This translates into CASSLRGNGYTF.